This TCR beta chain was captured by sequencing in a study of early T cells in non-severe SARS-CoV-2 infection. Looking at the study overall: Chains were not paired, and sequencing was done on bulk RNA from unsorted whole blood. General study results and limits: CD4 and private specificities were missed by VDJdb matching, which favored anti-spike CD8 responses.

About this clonotype itself: Its antigen is currently unknown.

Individual cDNA molecules were tagged with unique molecular identifiers, the study reported. MiXCR was run by TCRdb on the 5' RACE reads, yielding one entry per CDR3 protein. The table includes 70,000 or so distinct CDR3 sequences, approximately 4.6% detected once. This CDR3 contains 14 residues. CDR1 and CDR2 from the germline V gene are SGDLS and YYNGEE. V was clipped by 3 bases and J by 5 bases; unmatched bases: 5. The origin of this receptor is an adult who was a healthcare worker with PCR-confirmed SARS-CoV-2 infection or an uninfected control (not recorded which). The donor label of this sample is uncertain. Source: whole blood, taken at baseline. The V call is TRBV9, the J call TRBJ1-1; 9 bases map to TRBD1. The CDR3 DNA sequence: TGTGCCAGCAGCGCCCGGACAGGGGTTACTGAAGCTTTCTTT. It codes for CASSARTGVTEAFF.